One and the same sample provided the 5 T cell receptor beta chains below, sequenced in a study of CD8+ T cells in alopecia areata. Sample treatment: oral pan-JAK inhibitor, 5-10 mg twice daily. In each case, RNA was isolated and then reverse transcribed into cDNA as the sequencing template. Clones were read by immunoSEQ multiplex PCR, and TCRdb kept only the in-frame ones, dropping some. The table has about 200,000 clones, 30% to 40% seen once; the top ten hold just under 0.5%. Sequencing used CD4+ T cells sorted from blood, obtained between weeks 30 and 35, from a patient treated with tofacitinib. These receptors were collected from a human donor with alopecia areata.

The gene calls are TRBV27 and TRBJ1-1; 7 bases align to TRBD1. CDR1 MNHEY and CDR2 SMNVEV come from the germline V gene (reference sequence). There are 14 residues in the CDR3. V lost 6 bases to trimming and J lost 2 bases; unmatched junction nucleotides: 6. CDR3 bases: TGTGCCAGCAGAACTACAGGGGTTAACACTGAAGCTTTCTTT. Translation: CASRTTGVNTEAFF.

The V call is TRBV7-2, the J call TRBJ2-3; possibly TRBD2 for D (5 bases). The CDR3 runs to 13 residues. Germline lookup yields CDR1 SGHTA and CDR2 FQGNSA. The V gene lost 5 bases and the J gene lost 1 base, with 7 bases spanning the gap. DNA of the CDR3: TGTGCCAGCAGCCGGGGAGGCACAGATACGCAGTATTTT. Its protein is CASSRGGTDTQYF.

The J gene is TRBJ2-5, the V gene TRBV2, with no clear D. Trimming took 6 bases from V and 5 from J, leaving 16 bases between them. Germline values: CDR1 SNHLY, CDR2 FYNNEI. This CDR3 comprises 14 residues. In DNA, the CDR3 is TGTGCCAGCAGGAATTGGAGCGTAGGGGAGACCCAGTACTTC. It is translated as CASRNWSVGETQYF.

This clone was counted a few times. J is TRBJ2-7 and V is TRBV6-5, with D possibly TRBD2 on 5 matching bases. Germline V gene data show CDR1 as MNHEY and CDR2 as SVGAGI. The CDR3 is made up of 12 amino acids. V lost 6 bases to trimming and J lost 2 bases, with 8 bases between them. The CDR3 DNA reads TGTGCCAGCAGACACGGGGCCTACGAGCAGTACTTC. Translating it yields CASRHGAYEQYF.

The chain recombines TRBV2 with TRBJ1-4; D may be TRBD1 (6 bases). The CDR3 has 14 residues. Trimming left V 3 bases short and J 3 bases short, with 8 bases between. Germline lookup yields CDR1 SNHLY and CDR2 FYNNEI. The CDR3 coding sequence is TGTGCCAGCAGTGAGGACAGCTCTAATGAAAAACTGTTTTTT. This codes for CASSEDSSNEKLFF.